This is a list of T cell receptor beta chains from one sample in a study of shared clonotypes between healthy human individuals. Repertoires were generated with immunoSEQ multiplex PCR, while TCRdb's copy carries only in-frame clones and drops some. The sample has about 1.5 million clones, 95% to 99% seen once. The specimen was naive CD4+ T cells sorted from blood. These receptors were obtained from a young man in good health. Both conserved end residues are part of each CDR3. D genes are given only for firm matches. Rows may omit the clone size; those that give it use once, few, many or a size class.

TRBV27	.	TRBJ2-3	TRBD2	TGTGCCAGCAGGTCTAGCGGGAGGGCCCTGGGACATACGCAGTATTTT	CASRSSGRALGHTQYF
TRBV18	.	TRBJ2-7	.	TGTGCCAGCTCCCAAGGGGGGGTTTCCTACGAGCAGTACTTC	CASSQGGVSYEQYF
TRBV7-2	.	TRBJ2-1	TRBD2	TGTGCCAGCAGCACCGAGGGACTAGCGCACAATGAGCAGTTCTTC	CASSTEGLAHNEQFF
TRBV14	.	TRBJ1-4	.	TGTGCCAGCAGCCGTGACAGCCCAGGGGATGAAAAACTGTTTTTT	CASSRDSPGDEKLFF
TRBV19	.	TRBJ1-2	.	TGTGCCAGTAGCCCCCTGGACAGTCTCTATGGCTACACCTTC	CASSPLDSLYGYTF
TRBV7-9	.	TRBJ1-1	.	TGTGCCAGCAGCTTTTCAGGTACTGAAGCTTTCTTT	CASSFSGTEAFF
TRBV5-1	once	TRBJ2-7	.	TGCGCCAGCAGCTTGGGGGCAGGGGCTAGCCTTTCCTACGAGCAGTACTTC	CASSLGAGASLSYEQYF
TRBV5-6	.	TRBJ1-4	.	TGTGCCAGCAGCGCCCCGGGGGTCAGAAGCTTAGGTGAAAAACTGTTTTTT	CASSAPGVRSLGEKLFF
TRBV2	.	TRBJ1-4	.	TGTGCCAGCAGTCCCCAGCAGGGGTATGAAAAACTGTTTTTT	CASSPQQGYEKLFF
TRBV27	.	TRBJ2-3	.	TGTGCCAGCAGGAATACAGAAAGCACAGATACGCAGTATTTT	CASRNTESTDTQYF
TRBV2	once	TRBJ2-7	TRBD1	TGTGCCAGCAGCGCCGGGACAGGGTATTACGAGCAGTACTTC	CASSAGTGYYEQYF
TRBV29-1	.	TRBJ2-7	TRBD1	TGCAGCGTCCTGACAGGGCTTGAAATCTTC	CSVLTGLEIF
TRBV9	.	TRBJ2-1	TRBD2	TGTGCCAGCAGCTCGGGACTAGCGGGGGCCGGAAGCTCCTACAATGAGCAGTTCTTC	CASSSGLAGAGSSYNEQFF
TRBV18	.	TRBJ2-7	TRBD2	TGTGCCAGCTCACCACAGGGACTAGCGAGCTCCTACGAGCAGTACTTC	CASSPQGLASSYEQYF
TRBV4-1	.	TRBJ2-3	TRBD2	TGCGCCAGCAGCCAAGATCTTTCCGCGGGAGGGCCCTTACGCACAGATACGCAGTATTTT	CASSQDLSAGGPLRTDTQYF
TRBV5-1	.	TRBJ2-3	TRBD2	TGCGCCAGCAGCTCCATTCCGGGACTAGCGGGAACAGATACGCAGTATTTT	CASSSIPGLAGTDTQYF
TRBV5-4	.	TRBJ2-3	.	TGTGCCAGCAGCTTGAGGGCGTCCCACACAGATACGCAGTATTTT	CASSLRASHTDTQYF
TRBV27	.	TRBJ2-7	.	TGTGCCAGCAGTTTACGGGGCGGCCTCTCCTACGAGCAGTACTTC	CASSLRGGLSYEQYF
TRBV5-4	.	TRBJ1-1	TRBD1	TGTGCCAGCAGCTCGGACAGGCACACTGAAGCTTTCTTT	CASSSDRHTEAFF
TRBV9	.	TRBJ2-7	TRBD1	TGTGCCAGCAGCGTCTCTCCCGGGACAGGGACCTACGAGCAGTACTTC	CASSVSPGTGTYEQYF
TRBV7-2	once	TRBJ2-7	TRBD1	TGTGCCAGCAGTGACCCGAGGACAGGGGATCGGCGCGACGAGCAGTACTTC	CASSDPRTGDRRDEQYF
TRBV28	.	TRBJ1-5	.	TGTGCCAGCAGTACCCCTTTTGCAGGGATGGGTTATAGCAATCAGCCCCAGCATTTT	CASSTPFAGMGYSNQPQHF
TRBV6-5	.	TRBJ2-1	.	TGTGCCAGCAAACAGGGCCTTCATGAGCAGTTCTTC	CASKQGLHEQFF
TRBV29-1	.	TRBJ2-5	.	TGCAGCGTTGACAGGGCGCGGGGAGAGACCCAGTACTTC	CSVDRARGETQYF
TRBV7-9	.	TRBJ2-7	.	TGTGCCAGCAGCCCCCCTCAACGGGCAGAGCAGTACTTC	CASSPPQRAEQYF
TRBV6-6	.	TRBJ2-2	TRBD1	TGTGCCAGCAGTTACCCCAGGGGGCAGGTCGGGGAGCTGTTTTTT	CASSYPRGQVGELFF
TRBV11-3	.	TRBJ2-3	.	TGTGCCAGCAGCTTATCTTATAGTGCGCAGTATTTT	CASSLSYSAQYF
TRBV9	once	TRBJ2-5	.	TGTGCCAGCAGCGTAGACCCGAGCCCAAGGGAGACCCAGTACTTC	CASSVDPSPRETQYF